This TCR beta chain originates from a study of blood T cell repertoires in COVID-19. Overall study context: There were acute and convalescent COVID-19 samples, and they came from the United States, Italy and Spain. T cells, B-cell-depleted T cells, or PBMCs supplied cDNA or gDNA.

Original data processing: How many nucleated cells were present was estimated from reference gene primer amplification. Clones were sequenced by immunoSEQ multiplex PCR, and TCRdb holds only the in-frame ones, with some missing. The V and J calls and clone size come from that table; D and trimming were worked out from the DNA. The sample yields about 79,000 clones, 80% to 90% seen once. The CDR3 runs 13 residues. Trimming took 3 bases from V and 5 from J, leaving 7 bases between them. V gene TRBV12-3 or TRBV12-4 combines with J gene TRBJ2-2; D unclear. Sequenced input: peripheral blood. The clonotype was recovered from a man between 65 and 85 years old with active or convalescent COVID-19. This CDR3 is CASSFVETGELFF. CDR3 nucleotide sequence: TGTGCCAGCAGTTTTGTAGAGACCGGGGAGCTGTTTTTT.